This is a list of T cell receptor beta chains from one sample in a study of cytomegalovirus exposure and HLA in healthy donors. TCRdb's table, derived via immunoSEQ multiplex PCR, lists solely in-frame clones and lacks some. The sample data list over 100,000 clones. The sample comprised PBMCs. These receptor sequences come from a man aged 18 to 35 in good health and CMV-seronegative. The CDR3 runs from the conserved cysteine through the conserved F or W. Fields, in order: D gene, J gene, V gene, CDR3 DNA, CDR3 protein. The D gene is left open where the match is weak.

>TRBD1|TRBJ2-2|TRBV28
TGTGCCAGCAGTTTTGGACAGGGGAGTTCGGGAACCGGGGAGCTGTTTTTT
CASSFGQGSSGTGELFF
>NA|TRBJ2-1|TRBV27
TGTGCCAGCAGTTTTTTCGACAGGTCGTATGAGCAGTTCTTC
CASSFFDRSYEQFF
>TRBD1|TRBJ1-5|TRBV6-6
TGTGCCAGCCTTGCCGGGACAGGGAATCAGCCCCAGCATTTT
CASLAGTGNQPQHF
>NA|TRBJ1-5|TRBV19
TGTGCCAGTAGTATAGTTTTCAGGGGACCCTATAGCAATCAGCCCCAGCATTTT
CASSIVFRGPYSNQPQHF
>NA|TRBJ2-7|TRBV30
TGTGCCTGGACCCAGACTAGAGGCGAGCAGTACTTC
CAWTQTRGEQYF
>TRBD2|TRBJ2-5|TRBV7-2
TGTGCCAGCAGCTTAGCGGCGGGTAGCGGGCAAGAGACCCAGTACTTC
CASSLAAGSGQETQYF
>NA|TRBJ2-7|TRBV7-9
TGTGCCAGCAGCTCCCAGGGGTACGAGCAGTACTTC
CASSSQGYEQYF
>TRBD1|TRBJ2-7|TRBV19
TGTGCCAGTAGTATAGATCGGACAGGGAGCTACGAGCAGTACTTC
CASSIDRTGSYEQYF
>TRBD1|TRBJ2-7|TRBV5-1
TGCGCCAGCGGATGGACAGGGACAAACGAGCAGTACTTC
CASGWTGTNEQYF
>TRBD2|TRBJ2-1|TRBV9
TGTGCCAGCAGCCTCAGCGGGGGTTACAATGAGCAGTTCTTC
CASSLSGGYNEQFF
>NA|TRBJ2-7|TRBV15
TGTGCCACCAGCAGATACCCCTCCTACGAGCAGTACTTC
CATSRYPSYEQYF
>NA|TRBJ1-2|TRBV19
TGTGCCAGTAGTAGCTTACAGGGTGTCTATGGCTACACCTTC
CASSSLQGVYGYTF
>NA|TRBJ1-2|TRBV7-9
TGTGCCAGCAGCCTGGCCTCGGGATCCTATGGCTACACCTTC
CASSLASGSYGYTF
>NA|TRBJ1-1|TRBV6-5
TGTGCCAGCAGTACAACACAGAACACTGAAGCTTTCTTT
CASSTTQNTEAFF
>NA|TRBJ1-1|TRBV7-3
TGTGCCAGCAGCTTAGATAGAAACACTGAAGCTTTCTTT
CASSLDRNTEAFF
>TRBD1|TRBJ1-2|TRBV28
TGTGCCAGCAGTCTGGGACAGCTTGGGGGTTATGGCTACACCTTC
CASSLGQLGGYGYTF
>NA|TRBJ1-2|TRBV11-2
TGTGCCAGCAGCTTAGGTCAACAGGGATATGGCTACACCTTC
CASSLGQQGYGYTF
>TRBD1|TRBJ1-1|TRBV5-6
TGTGCCAGCAGCTTGCAGGGACAGGGGAGGGGGAACACTGAAGCTTTCTTT
CASSLQGQGRGNTEAFF
>NA|TRBJ2-1|TRBV11-2
TGTGCCAGCAGCTTAAGAGGGAACTCCTACAATGAGCAGTTCTTC
CASSLRGNSYNEQFF
>TRBD2|TRBJ2-5|TRBV28
TGTGCCAGCACACCCGGGACTAGCGGCCTCCAAGAGACCCAGTACTTC
CASTPGTSGLQETQYF
>TRBD1|TRBJ2-7|TRBV20-1
TGCAGTGCTAAGACAGGGACCAAGGGGTACTTC
CSAKTGTKGYF
>NA|TRBJ2-2|TRBV7-3
TGTGCCAGCAGCACCGGACTAACCGGGGAGCTGTTTTTT
CASSTGLTGELFF
>NA|TRBJ1-2|TRBV7-3
TGTGCCAGCAGCTTGGGGGGGAGTTCCGATGGCTACACCTTC
CASSLGGSSDGYTF
>TRBD1|TRBJ1-3|TRBV11-2
TGTGCCAGCAGCTTATCCGGCAGGGGGTCTGGAAACACCATATATTTT
CASSLSGRGSGNTIYF
>TRBD2|TRBJ2-3|TRBV5-6
TGTGCCAGCAGCACGGGACTAGCGGTCACAGATACGCAGTATTTT
CASSTGLAVTDTQYF
>NA|TRBJ1-1|TRBV11-2
TGTGCCAGCAGCTTAGGAGGAATTAACACTGAAGCTTTCTTT
CASSLGGINTEAFF
>TRBD1|TRBJ1-1|TRBV6-5
TGTGCCAGCAGCCAACGACAGGGCCGGTTCGGAGCTTTCTTT
CASSQRQGRFGAFF
>TRBD1|TRBJ1-6|TRBV5-4
TGTGCCAGCAGCCCCAGCGGGACAGGAGAGAGACCCCTCCACTTT
CASSPSGTGERPLHF
>NA|TRBJ1-1|TRBV6-6
TGTGCCAGCAGTTCCCCGGACATATTGGGTACTGAAGCTTTCTTT
CASSSPDILGTEAFF
>NA|TRBJ2-2|TRBV7-9
TGTGCCAGCAGCTTACTCTCCACCGGGGAGCTGTTTTTT
CASSLLSTGELFF
>NA|TRBJ1-4|TRBV27
TGTGCCAGCAGGGAGAATGAAAAACTGTTTTTT
CASRENEKLFF
>TRBD2|TRBJ2-1|TRBV18
TGTGCCAGCTCACCATTTTCACAGTTAGCGGGAGCTTCCCCCAATGAGCAGTTCTTC
CASSPFSQLAGASPNEQFF
>TRBD2|TRBJ2-7|TRBV7-2
TGTGCCAGCAGCCGTAGCGGGCAGACCTACGAGCAGTACTTC
CASSRSGQTYEQYF
>TRBD2|TRBJ2-7|TRBV6-5
TGTGCCAGCAGTTACTCGACTAGCGGGAGCTCCTACGAGCAGTACTTC
CASSYSTSGSSYEQYF
>TRBD1|TRBJ1-2|TRBV6-5
TGTGCCAGCGGCGAGGGGGCTGGCTACACCTTC
CASGEGAGYTF
>TRBD1|TRBJ1-1|TRBV29-1
TGCAGCGTTTGGACAGGGGGTATCACTGAAGCTTTCTTT
CSVWTGGITEAFF
>TRBD1|TRBJ2-3|TRBV7-3
TGTGCCAGCAGCTTAATAGGGGGCAGGGGGCGAAGAGATACGCAGTATTTT
CASSLIGGRGRRDTQYF
>TRBD2|TRBJ2-7|TRBV5-4
TGTGCCAGCAGGCAGGGACTAGCAGACGAGCAGTACTTC
CASRQGLADEQYF
>NA|TRBJ1-2|TRBV4-3
TGCGCCAGCAGCCAAGGACACAATTTAGACGGCTACACCTTC
CASSQGHNLDGYTF
>NA|TRBJ1-2|TRBV28
TGTGCCAGCACCGACACTAACTATGGCTACACCTTC
CASTDTNYGYTF
>TRBD1|TRBJ1-2|TRBV6-5
TGTGCCAGCAGTTCAGGGGGCCGGGACTATGGCTACACCTTC
CASSSGGRDYGYTF